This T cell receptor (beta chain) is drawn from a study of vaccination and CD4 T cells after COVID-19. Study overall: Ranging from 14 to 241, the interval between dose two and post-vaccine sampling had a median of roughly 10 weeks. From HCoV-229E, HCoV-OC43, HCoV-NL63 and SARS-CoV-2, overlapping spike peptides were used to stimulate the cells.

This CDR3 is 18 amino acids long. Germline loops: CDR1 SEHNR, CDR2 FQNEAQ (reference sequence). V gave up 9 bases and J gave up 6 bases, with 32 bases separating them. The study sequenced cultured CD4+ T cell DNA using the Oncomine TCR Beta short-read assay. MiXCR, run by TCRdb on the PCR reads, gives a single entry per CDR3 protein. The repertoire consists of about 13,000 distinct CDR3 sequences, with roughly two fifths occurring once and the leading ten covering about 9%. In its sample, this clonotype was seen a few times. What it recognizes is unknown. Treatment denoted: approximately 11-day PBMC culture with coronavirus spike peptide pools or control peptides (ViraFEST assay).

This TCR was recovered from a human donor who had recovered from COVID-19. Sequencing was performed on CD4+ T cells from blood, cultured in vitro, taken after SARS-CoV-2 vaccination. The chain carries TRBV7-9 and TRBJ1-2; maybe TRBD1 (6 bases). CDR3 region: CASSKGRGRPLMDDGYTF. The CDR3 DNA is TGTGCCAGTAGCAAAGGACGGGGGCGCCCCTTAATGGACGATGGCTACACCTTC.